The 13 T cell receptor beta chains below come from one sample, sequenced in a study of T cells in women clearing cervical HPV infection. Data came from immunoSEQ multiplex PCR; TCRdb stores just in-frame clones and leaves some out. The data include tens of thousands of clones; the top ten clones carry about 7.2%. Sequenced material: blood buffy coat. These receptors came from a woman aged 18 to 75 with a cervical HPV16 infection that either progressed to CIN3+ or cleared (not recorded which).

Details on this clone: The read falls 3 residues short of the CDR3 end, and the missing part is taken from the germline J gene. This chain joins TRBV7-6 and TRBJ2-7; the D gene is possibly TRBD1 (6 bases). Germline lookup yields CDR1 SGHVS and CDR2 FNYEAQ. The V and J ends lost 5 bases and 1 base respectively, with 9 bases between them. The CDR3 has 13 residues. The CDR3 is CASSPDRSYEQYF. CDR3 DNA (partial): TGTGCCAGCAGCCCAGACAGGTCCTACGAG.

The sequenced CDR3 bases are TGCAGTGCCCTTCCAGGGGGGTTCTATGGC. It encodes CSALPGGFYG. The whole CDR3 region reads CSALPGGFYGYTF. The J gene is TRBJ1-2, the V gene TRBV20-1, with TRBD1 identical over 7 bases. The CDR3 end lies 3 residues beyond the end of the read and is filled in from the germline J gene. CDR3 length equals 13 residues. V lost 6 bases to trimming and J lost 4 bases; unmatched junction nucleotides: 8. Germline-derived CDR1 and CDR2 are DFQATT and SNEGSKA (reference sequence).

As regards this clone: The read terminates 3 residues before the CDR3 end, so the remaining end is supplied by the germline J gene. This sample includes further DNA sequences coding for the same CDR3. This chain connects TRBV7-2 to TRBJ1-5, with D possibly TRBD1 on 6 matching bases. Germline CDR1 is SGHTA and CDR2 is FQGNSA. The CDR3 has 15 residues. The CDR3 DNA, read in part, is TGTGCCAGCAGCACTAATACAGGGAATCGCGACCCC. Its translation: CASSTNTGNRDP. Given in full, the CDR3 is CASSTNTGNRDPQHF.

On this clone itself: The read gets to within 3 residues of the CDR3 end, and the germline J gene fills in the rest. The V gene is TRBV7-9, the J gene TRBJ2-5, with D tentatively TRBD2 (6 bases). Trimming removed 2 bases at V and 5 bases at J, with 12 bases between. The germline V gene has CDR1 SEHNR and CDR2 FQNEAQ (reference sequence). The CDR3 spans 14 residues. The sequenced CDR3 bases are TGTGCCAGCAGCTTACCGTGGACTACTGAGACC. This codes for CASSLPWTTET. The full CDR3 is CASSLPWTTETQYF.

With regard to this clone: The read ends 3 residues early relative to the CDR3; the germline J gene fills the gap. This chain joins TRBV5-1 and TRBJ2-2, with D uncertain. Germline V gene lookup returns CDR1 SGHRS and CDR2 YFSETQ. This CDR3 contains 14 residues. The CDR3 reads CASSLDRSNSPLFF. The DNA read from the CDR3 is TGCGCCAGCAGCTTGGACAGATCTAATTCACCG.

Of note for this clone: The read comes to an end 3 residues before the CDR3 does, leaving the germline J gene to fill in the end. The chain uses TRBV7-2 and TRBJ2-7; no reliable D call. Germline lookup yields CDR1 SGHTA and CDR2 FQGNSA. The CDR3 contains 14 residues. V lost 3 bases, J lost 5 bases, and 14 bases lay in between. The sequenced CDR3 bases are TGTGCCAGCAGCTTTGCTTTTGGCAAGGACGAG. Amino acids: CASSFAFGKDE. The CDR3 in full is CASSFAFGKDEQYF.

Concerning this clone itself: From the germline J gene comes the end of the CDR3, since the read stops 3 residues before it. The chain couples TRBV24-1 to TRBJ2-7, with 7 bases that match TRBD1. CDR1 and CDR2 from the germline V gene are KGHDR and SFDVKD. CDR3 size: 13 residues. Trimming took 7 bases from V and 4 from J; bases not matched to a gene: 6. CDR3: CATSILRGYEQYF. CDR3 DNA (partial): TGTGCCACCAGCATCCTCAGGGGGTACGAG.

As to this clone: The sequence runs out 3 residues before the end of the CDR3; the remainder is reconstructed from the germline J gene. This rearrangement joins TRBV7-2 to TRBJ1-2; D unclear. The germline CDR1 and CDR2 sequences are SGHTA and FQGNSA. The CDR3 totals 14 residues. CDR3 in amino acids: CASSFTEGTDTYTF. The covered CDR3 bases are TGTGCCAGCAGCTTCACAGAAGGCACAGATACC.

With regard to this clone: The CDR3 extends 3 residues past the end of the read, so its final part is completed from the germline J gene. The chain combines TRBV16 with TRBJ2-2; TRBD1 matches at 7 bases. This CDR3 comprises 15 residues. V shed 3 bases, J shed 4 bases, and the junction held 5 bases outside the gene matches. Looked up from germline, CDR1 is KGHSY and CDR2 is FQNENV. CDR3 residues: CASSHGQAGTGELFF. The sequenced part of the CDR3 DNA is TGTGCCAGCAGCCACGGACAGGCCGGCACCGGGGAG.

Note on this clone: The read halts 3 residues ahead of the CDR3 end, with the missing end drawn from the germline J gene. This chain uses TRBV6-8 with TRBJ1-5; D remains ambiguous. This CDR3 comprises 16 residues. Between the trimmed V and J ends, which lost 3 bases and 4 bases, there was a span of 16 bases. Germline V CDR1 and CDR2: MNHGY, SAAAGT. The CDR3 region is CASSYSPPVRNQPQHF. CDR3 DNA (partial): TGTGCCAGCAGTTATTCCCCCCCGGTACGTAATCAGCCC.

According to its frequency, this clone is medium-sized. The read falls 3 residues short of the CDR3 end, and the missing part is taken from the germline J gene. The chain is built from TRBV6-2 or TRBV6-3 and TRBJ2-7, with D possibly being TRBD1 (5 bases). V was pared by 3 bases and J by 0 bases, with 12 bases between. Germline V gives CDR1 MNHEY, CDR2 SVGEGT. The CDR3 is made up of 15 amino acids. The DNA read from the CDR3 is TGTGCCAGCAGTTATAAGGGGCTGCACTCCTACGAG. Translation gives CASSYKGLHSYE. In full, the CDR3 is CASSYKGLHSYEQYF.

A note on this clone: The read gets to within 3 residues of the CDR3 end, and the germline J gene fills in the rest. The chain recombines TRBV20-1 with TRBJ2-5, with 8 bases that match TRBD1. This CDR3 has 16 amino acids. With V trimmed by 0 bases and J by 5 bases, 11 bases remained unmatched. The germline CDR1 and CDR2 sequences are DFQATT and SNEGSKA (reference sequence). CDR3 DNA, as far as it was read: TGCAGTGCTAGAGATAGTCCAGGGGGCGCGCAGGAGACC. Translation gives CSARDSPGGAQET. The CDR3 in its entirety is CSARDSPGGAQETQYF.

About this clone: The read ends 3 residues before the CDR3 terminus; that terminus is restored from the germline J gene. The J gene is TRBJ1-1, the V gene TRBV7-2, with TRBD1 matching 7 bases. The CDR3 length is 13 residues. Germline loops: CDR1 SGHTA, CDR2 FQGNSA. The DNA read from the CDR3 is TGTGCCAGCAGCGTGGACAGGATTGTCGGA. Its protein is CASSVDRIVG. The CDR3 in full is CASSVDRIVGAFF.